The present T cell receptor beta chain was sequenced within a study of shared clonotypes between healthy human individuals. Study findings and constraints: Naive subsets typically showed greater estimated richness than memory subsets. Generation probabilities of non-shared clonotypes were lower (relative to those shared by all four donors). Naive CD4 clonotypes were shared across several donors at roughly 5.5%.

CDR1 SGDLS and CDR2 YYNGEE come from the germline V gene. The CDR3 has 17 amino acids. Trimming shortened V by 3 bases and J by 1 base, and 18 bases separated the two germline ends. Positive CCR7 selection of CD45RO-negative cells yielded the naive CD8 cells, and terminally differentiated effector memory CD45RA+ cells were excluded. Of note for this clone: Its antigen is not identified.

Replicate PCRs run on sorted subsets employed 200 ng DNA, approximately 30,000 T cell genomes. Sequencing used immunoSEQ multiplex PCR; TCRdb keeps in-frame clones, though not all of them. The repertoire holds roughly 550,000 clones, just under 97% seen once, with roughly 0.1% in the top ten. V gene TRBV9 combines with J gene TRBJ2-3; maybe TRBD2 (5 bases). The material sequenced was naive CD8+ T cells sorted from blood. This receptor was obtained from a woman aged 25 to 39 in good health. CDR3 coding DNA: TGTGCCAGCAGCGACAACCTGCTAAGCGGTCGCACAGATACGCAGTATTTT. Its protein product is CASSDNLLSGRTDTQYF.